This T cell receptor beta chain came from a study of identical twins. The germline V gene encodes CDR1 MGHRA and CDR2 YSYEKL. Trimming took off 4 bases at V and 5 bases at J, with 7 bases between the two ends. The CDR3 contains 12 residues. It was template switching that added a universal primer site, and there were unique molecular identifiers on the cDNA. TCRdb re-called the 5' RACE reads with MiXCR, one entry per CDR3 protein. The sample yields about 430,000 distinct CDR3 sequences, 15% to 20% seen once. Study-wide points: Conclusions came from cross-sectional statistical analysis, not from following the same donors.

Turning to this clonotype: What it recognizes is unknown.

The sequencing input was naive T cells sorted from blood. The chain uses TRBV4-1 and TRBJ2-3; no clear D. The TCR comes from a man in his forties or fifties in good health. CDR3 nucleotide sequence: TGCGCCAGCAGCCCTAGAGGAGATACGCAGTATTTT. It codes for CASSPRGDTQYF.